A single sample is the source of the 2 T cell receptor beta chains below, sequenced in a study of blood T cell repertoires in COVID-19. Sequencing used immunoSEQ multiplex PCR; TCRdb keeps in-frame clones, though not all of them. Here the sample spans 400,000 to 450,000 clones, 70% to 90% being singletons. The specimen was peripheral blood. The receptors come from a man younger than 35 with COVID-19, enrolled during active disease.

V and J are TRBV2 and TRBJ2-3; TRBD2 aligns across 13 bases. Germline assignment: CDR1 SNHLY and CDR2 FYNNEI. The CDR3 runs 18 residues. V lost 6 bases, J lost 3 bases, and 12 bases stayed unmatched. The DNA for the CDR3 is TGTGCCAGCAGACCGGGACTAGCGGGACGTGGATTGACAGATACGCAGTATTTT. Translation gives CASRPGLAGRGLTDTQYF.

The rearrangement joins TRBV5-4 to TRBJ2-1; 8 bases match TRBD1. The V segment lost 3 bases and the J segment 5 bases; nucleotides outside the gene matches: 7. The CDR3 spans 15 residues. Per germline, CDR1 SGHNT and CDR2 YYREEE (reference sequence). The CDR3 nucleotides are TGTGCCAGCAGCTCCCCGGACAGGGCCCACAATGAGCAGTTCTTC. This sequence encodes CASSSPDRAHNEQFF.